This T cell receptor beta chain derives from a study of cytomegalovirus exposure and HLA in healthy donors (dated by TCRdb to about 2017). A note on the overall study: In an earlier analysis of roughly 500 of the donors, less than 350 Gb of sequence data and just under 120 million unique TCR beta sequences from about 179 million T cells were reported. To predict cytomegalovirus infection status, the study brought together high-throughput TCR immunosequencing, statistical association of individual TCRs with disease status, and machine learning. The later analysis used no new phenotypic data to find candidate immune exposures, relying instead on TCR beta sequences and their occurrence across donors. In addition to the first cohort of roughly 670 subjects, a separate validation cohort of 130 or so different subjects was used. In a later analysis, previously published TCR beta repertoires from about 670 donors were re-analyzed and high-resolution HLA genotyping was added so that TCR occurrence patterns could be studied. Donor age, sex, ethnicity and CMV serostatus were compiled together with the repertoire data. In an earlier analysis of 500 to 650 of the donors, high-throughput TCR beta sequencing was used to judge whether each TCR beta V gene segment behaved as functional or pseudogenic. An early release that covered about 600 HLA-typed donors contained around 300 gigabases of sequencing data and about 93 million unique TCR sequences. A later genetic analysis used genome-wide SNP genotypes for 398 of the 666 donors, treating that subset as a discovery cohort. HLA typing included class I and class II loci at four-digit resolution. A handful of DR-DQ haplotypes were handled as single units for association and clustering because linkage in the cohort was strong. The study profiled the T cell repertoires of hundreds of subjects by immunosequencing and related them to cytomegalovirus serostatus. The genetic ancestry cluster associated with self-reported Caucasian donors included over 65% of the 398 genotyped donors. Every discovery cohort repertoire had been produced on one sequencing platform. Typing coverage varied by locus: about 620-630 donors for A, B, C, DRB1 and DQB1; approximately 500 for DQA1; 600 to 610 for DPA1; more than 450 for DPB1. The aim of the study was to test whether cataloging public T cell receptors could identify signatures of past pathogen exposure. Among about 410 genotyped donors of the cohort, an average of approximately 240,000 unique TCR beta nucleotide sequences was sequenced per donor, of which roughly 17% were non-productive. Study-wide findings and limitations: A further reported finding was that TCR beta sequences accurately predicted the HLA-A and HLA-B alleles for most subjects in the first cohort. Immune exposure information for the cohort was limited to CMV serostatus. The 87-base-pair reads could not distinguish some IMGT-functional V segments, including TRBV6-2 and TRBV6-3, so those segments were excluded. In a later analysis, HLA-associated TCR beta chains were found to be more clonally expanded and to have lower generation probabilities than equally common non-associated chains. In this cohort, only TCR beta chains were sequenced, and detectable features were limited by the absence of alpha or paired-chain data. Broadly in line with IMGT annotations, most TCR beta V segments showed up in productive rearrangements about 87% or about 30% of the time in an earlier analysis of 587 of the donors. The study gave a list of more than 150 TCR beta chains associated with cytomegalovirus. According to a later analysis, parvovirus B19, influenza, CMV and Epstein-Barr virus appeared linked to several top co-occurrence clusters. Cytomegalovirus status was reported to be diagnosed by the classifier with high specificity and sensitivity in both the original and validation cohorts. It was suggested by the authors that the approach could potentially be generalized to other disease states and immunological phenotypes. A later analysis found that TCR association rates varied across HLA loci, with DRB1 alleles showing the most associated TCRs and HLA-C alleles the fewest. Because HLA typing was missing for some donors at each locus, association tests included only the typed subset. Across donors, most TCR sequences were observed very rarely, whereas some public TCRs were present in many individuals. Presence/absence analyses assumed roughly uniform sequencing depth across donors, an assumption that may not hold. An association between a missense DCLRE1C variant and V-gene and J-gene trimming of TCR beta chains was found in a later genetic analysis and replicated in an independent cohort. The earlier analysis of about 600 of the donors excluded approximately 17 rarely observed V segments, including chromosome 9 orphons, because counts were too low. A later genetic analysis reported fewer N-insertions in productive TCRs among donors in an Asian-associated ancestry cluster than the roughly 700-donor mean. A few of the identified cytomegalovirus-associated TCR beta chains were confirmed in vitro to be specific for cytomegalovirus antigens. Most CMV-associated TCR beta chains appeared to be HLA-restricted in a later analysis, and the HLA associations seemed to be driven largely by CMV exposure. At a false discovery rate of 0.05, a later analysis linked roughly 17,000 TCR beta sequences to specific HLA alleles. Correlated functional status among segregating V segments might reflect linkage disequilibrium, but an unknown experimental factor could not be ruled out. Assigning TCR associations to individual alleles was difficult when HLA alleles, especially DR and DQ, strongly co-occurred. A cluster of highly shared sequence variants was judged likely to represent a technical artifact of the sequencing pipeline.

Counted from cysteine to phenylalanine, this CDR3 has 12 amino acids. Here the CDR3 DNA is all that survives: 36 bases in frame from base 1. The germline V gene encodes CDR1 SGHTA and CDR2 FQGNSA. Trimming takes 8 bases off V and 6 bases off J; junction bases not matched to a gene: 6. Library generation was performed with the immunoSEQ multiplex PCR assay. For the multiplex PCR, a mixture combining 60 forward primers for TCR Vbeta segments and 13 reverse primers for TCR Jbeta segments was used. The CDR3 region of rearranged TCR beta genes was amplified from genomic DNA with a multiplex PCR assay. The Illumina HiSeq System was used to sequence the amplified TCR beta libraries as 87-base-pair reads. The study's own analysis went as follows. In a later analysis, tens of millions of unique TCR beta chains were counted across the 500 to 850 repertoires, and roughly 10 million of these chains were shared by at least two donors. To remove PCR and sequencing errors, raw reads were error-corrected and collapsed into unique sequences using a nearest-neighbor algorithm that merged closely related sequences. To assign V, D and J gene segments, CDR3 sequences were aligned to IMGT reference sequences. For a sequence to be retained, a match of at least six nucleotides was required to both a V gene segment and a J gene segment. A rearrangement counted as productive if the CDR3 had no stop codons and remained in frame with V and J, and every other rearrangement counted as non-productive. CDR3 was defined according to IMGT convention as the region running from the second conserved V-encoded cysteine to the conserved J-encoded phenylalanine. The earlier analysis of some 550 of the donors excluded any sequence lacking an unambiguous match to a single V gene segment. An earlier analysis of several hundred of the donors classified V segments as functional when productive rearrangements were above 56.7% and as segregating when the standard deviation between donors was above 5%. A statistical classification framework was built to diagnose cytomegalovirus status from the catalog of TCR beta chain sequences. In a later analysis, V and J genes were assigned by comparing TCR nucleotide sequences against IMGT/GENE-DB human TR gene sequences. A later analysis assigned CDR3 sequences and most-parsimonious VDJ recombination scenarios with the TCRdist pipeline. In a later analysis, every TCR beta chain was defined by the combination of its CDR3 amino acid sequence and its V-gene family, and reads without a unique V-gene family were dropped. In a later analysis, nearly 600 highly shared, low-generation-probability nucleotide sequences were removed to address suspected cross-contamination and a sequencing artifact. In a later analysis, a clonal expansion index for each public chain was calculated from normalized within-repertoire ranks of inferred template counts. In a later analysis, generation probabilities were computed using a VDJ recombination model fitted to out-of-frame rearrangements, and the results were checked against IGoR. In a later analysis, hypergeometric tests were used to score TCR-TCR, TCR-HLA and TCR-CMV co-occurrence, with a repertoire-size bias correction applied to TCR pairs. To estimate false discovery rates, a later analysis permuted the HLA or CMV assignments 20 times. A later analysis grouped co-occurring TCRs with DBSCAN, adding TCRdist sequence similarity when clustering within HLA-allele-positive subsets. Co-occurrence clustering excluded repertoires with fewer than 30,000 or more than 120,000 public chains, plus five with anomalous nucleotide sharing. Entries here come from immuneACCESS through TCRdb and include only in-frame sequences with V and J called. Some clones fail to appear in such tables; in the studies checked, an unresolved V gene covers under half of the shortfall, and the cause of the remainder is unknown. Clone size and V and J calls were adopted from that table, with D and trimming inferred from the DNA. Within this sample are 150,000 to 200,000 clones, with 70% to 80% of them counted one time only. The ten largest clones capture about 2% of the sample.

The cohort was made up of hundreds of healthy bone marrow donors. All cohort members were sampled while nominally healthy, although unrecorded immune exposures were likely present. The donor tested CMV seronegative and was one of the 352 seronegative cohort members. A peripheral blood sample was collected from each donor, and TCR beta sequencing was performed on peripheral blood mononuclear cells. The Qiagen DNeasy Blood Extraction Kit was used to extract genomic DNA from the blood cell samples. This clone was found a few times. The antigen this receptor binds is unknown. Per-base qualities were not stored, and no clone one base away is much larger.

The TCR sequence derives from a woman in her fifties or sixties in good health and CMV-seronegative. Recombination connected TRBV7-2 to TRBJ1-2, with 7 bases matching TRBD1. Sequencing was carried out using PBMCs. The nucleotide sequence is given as TGTGCCAGCGGACAGGATGCTCATGGCTACACCTTC. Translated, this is CASGQDAHGYTF.